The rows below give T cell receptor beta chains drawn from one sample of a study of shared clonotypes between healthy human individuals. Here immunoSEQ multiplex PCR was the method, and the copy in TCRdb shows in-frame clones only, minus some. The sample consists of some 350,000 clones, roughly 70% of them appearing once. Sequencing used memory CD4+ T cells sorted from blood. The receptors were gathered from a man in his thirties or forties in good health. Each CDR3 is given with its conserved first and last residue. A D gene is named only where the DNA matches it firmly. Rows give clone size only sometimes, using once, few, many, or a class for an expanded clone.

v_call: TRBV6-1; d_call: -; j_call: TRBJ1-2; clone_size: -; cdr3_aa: CASRFPGQFYGYTF; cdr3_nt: TGTGCCAGCAGGTTCCCCGGACAGTTCTATGGCTACACCTTC
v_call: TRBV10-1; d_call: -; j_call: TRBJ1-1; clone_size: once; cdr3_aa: CASTLDLNTEAFF; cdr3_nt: TGCGCCAGCACCTTAGACCTCAACACTGAAGCTTTCTTT
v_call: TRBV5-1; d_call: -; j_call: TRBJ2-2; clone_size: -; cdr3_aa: CASSFNSGNTGELFF; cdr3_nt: TGCGCCAGCAGCTTCAATAGCGGGAACACCGGGGAGCTGTTTTTT
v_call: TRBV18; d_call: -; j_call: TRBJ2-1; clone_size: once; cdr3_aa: CASSPLPQANEQFF; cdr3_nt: TGTGCCAGCTCACCACTCCCCCAAGCAAATGAGCAGTTCTTC
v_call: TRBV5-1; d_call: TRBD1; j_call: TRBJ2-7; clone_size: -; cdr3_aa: CASSQGQVLAEQYF; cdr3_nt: TGCGCCAGCAGCCAGGGACAGGTTCTCGCCGAGCAGTACTTC
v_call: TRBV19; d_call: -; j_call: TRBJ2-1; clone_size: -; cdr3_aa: CASSTRGNEQFF; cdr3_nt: TGTGCCAGTAGCACCCGGGGTAATGAGCAGTTCTTC
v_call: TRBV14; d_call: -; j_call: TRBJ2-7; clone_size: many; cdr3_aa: CASSLSREQYF; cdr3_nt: TGTGCCAGCAGCCTCTCAAGGGAGCAGTACTTC
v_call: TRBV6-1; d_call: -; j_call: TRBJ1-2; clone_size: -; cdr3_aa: CATTRGAYGYTF; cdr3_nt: TGTGCCACGACAAGAGGGGCCTATGGCTACACCTTC
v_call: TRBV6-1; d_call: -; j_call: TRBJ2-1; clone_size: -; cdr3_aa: CASSEAPGLGQFF; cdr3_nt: TGTGCCAGCAGTGAAGCGCCGGGATTGGGGCAGTTCTTC
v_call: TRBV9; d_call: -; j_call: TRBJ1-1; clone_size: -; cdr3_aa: CASSVGNVGGTEAFF; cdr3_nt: TGTGCCAGCAGCGTCGGCAATGTAGGGGGCACTGAAGCTTTCTTT
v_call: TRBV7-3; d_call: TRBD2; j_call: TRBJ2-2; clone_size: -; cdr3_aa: CASSSGREHTGELFF; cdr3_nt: TGTGCCAGCAGCTCGGGGCGGGAGCACACCGGGGAGCTGTTTTTT
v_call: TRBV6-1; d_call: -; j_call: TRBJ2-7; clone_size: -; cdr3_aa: CASSDVTSSYEQYF; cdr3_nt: TGTGCCAGCAGTGACGTGACTAGTTCCTACGAGCAGTACTTC
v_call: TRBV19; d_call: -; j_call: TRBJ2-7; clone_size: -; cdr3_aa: CASSIGRMAHEQYF; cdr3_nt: TGTGCCAGTAGTATCGGCAGGATGGCCCACGAGCAGTACTTC
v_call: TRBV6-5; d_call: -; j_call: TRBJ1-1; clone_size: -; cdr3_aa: CASTTRGTEAFF; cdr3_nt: TGTGCCAGCACCACTAGGGGGACTGAAGCTTTCTTT
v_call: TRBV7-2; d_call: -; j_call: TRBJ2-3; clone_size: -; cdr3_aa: CASSHRQGGNTDTQYF; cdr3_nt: TGTGCCAGCAGCCACAGGCAGGGAGGCAACACAGATACGCAGTATTTT
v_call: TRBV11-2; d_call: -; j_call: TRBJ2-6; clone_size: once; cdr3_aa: CASSPSRVSGANVLTF; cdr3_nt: TGTGCCAGCAGCCCTAGTCGGGTCTCTGGGGCCAACGTCCTGACTTTC
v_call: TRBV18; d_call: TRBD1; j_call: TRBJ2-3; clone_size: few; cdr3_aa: CASSPTGGTDTQYF; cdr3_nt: TGTGCCAGCTCCCCCACAGGGGGCACAGATACGCAGTATTTT
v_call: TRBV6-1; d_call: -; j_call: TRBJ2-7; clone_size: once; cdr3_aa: CATIRDKDHEQYF; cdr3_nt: TGTGCCACTATCCGGGACAAGGATCACGAGCAGTACTTC
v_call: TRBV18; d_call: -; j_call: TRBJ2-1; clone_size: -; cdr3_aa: CASSLLDGGTYNEQFF; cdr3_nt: TGTGCCAGCTCACTTCTAGACGGGGGCACCTACAATGAGCAGTTCTTC
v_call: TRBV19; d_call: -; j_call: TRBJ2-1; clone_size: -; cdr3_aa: CASNQGRVTDEQFF; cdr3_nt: TGTGCCAGTAATCAGGGGAGGGTGACGGACGAGCAGTTCTTC
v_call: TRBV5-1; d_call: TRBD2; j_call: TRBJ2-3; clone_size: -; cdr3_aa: CASSKTLNGREDWYF; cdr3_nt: TGCGCCAGCAGCAAGACTCTAAACGGGAGGGAAGATTGGTATTTT
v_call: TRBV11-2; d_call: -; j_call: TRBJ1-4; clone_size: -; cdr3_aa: CASSLGGGKLFF; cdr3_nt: TGTGCCAGCAGCTTAGGGGGGGGAAAACTGTTTTTT
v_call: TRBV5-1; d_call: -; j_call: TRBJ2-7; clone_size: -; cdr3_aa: CASSGGAGYEQYF; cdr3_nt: TGCGCCAGCAGCGGGGGGGCCGGCTACGAGCAGTACTTC
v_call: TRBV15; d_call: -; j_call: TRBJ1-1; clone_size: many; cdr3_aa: CATSAHYTEAFF; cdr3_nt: TGTGCCACCAGCGCCCACTACACTGAAGCTTTCTTT
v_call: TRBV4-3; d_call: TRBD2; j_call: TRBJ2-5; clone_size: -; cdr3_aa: CASSQGTSGRGKQETQYF; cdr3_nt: TGCGCCAGCAGCCAAGGGACTAGCGGGAGGGGAAAACAAGAGACCCAGTACTTC
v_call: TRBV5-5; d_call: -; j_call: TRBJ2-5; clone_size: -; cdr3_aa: CASSQRTLRETQYF; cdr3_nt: TGTGCCAGCAGCCAACGGACCCTTCGGGAGACCCAGTACTTC
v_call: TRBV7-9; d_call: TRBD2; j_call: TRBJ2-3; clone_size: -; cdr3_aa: CASSINEGGTSGTDTQYF; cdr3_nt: TGTGCCAGCAGTATAAACGAGGGCGGCACTAGCGGAACAGATACGCAGTATTTT
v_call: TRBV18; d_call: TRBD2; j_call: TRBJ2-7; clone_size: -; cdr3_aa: CASSPLAGSSYEQYF; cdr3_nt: TGTGCCAGCTCACCGCTAGCGGGTAGCTCCTACGAGCAGTACTTC
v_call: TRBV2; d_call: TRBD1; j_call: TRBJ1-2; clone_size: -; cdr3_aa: CASRPGTEKNGYTF; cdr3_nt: TGTGCCAGCAGGCCCGGGACAGAGAAGAATGGCTACACCTTC
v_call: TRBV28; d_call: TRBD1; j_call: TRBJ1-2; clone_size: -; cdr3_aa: CASSYTQGYGYTF; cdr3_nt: TGTGCCAGCAGTTACACACAGGGGTATGGCTACACCTTC
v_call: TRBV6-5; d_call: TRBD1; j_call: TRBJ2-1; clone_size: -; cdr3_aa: CASSRGWSEQFF; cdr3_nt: TGTGCCAGCAGCAGGGGGTGGAGTGAACAGTTCTTC
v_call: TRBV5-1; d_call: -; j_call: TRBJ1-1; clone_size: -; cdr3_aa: CASSVQDSSLAFF; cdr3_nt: TGCGCCAGCAGCGTACAGGACTCTTCCTTAGCTTTCTTT
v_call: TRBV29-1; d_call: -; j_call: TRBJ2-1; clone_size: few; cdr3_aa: CSVESSAYNEQFF; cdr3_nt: TGCAGCGTTGAGAGTAGCGCCTACAATGAGCAGTTCTTC
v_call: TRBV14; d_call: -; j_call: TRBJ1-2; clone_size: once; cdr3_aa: CASSQGALRGYTF; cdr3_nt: TGTGCCAGCAGCCAAGGGGCCTTGAGGGGCTACACCTTC
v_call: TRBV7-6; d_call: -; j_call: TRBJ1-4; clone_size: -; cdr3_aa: CASSRQGTNEKLFF; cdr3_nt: TGTGCCAGCAGCCGCCAGGGGACTAATGAAAAACTGTTTTTT
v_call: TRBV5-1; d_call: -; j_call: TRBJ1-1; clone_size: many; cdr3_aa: CASSLRTDTEAFF; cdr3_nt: TGCGCCAGCAGCTTGCGAACGGACACTGAAGCTTTCTTT
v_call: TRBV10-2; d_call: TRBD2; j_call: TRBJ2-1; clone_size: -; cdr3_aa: CASSGLAGYNEQFF; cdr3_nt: TGCGCCAGCAGTGGACTAGCGGGGTACAATGAGCAGTTCTTC
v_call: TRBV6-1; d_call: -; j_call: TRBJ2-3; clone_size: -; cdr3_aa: CASSGGLSTDTQYF; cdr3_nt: TGTGCCTCCTCTGGGGGGCTTAGCACAGATACGCAGTATTTT
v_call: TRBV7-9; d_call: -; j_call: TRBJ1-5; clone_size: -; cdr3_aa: CASSFQVGPFDQPQHF; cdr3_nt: TGTGCCAGCAGCTTCCAGGTGGGCCCGTTTGATCAGCCCCAGCATTTT
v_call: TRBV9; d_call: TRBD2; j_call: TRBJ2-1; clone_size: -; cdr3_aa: CASSDGLALFNEQFF; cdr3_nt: TGTGCCAGCAGCGATGGACTAGCTTTATTCAATGAGCAGTTCTTC
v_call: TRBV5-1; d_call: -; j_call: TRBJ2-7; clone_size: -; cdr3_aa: CASSLDGQPYEQYF; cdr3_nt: TGCGCCAGCAGCTTGGATGGACAGCCCTACGAGCAGTACTTC
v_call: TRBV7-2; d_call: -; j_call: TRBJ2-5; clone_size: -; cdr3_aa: CASSYVPETQYF; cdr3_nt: TGTGCCAGCAGCTATGTACCGGAGACCCAGTACTTC
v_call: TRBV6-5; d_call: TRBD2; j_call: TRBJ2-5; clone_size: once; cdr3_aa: CASSYAGSAGADTHF; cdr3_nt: TGTGCCAGCAGTTACGCGGGGAGCGCGGGAGCCGACACCCACTTC
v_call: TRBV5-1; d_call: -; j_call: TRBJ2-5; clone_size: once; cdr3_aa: CASSAYTQETQYF; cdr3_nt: TGCGCCAGCAGCGCCTATACTCAAGAGACCCAGTACTTC
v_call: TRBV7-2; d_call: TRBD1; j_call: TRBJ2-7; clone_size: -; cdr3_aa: CASSLGTGSFYEQYF; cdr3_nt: TGTGCCAGCAGCTTAGGGACAGGGTCTTTCTACGAGCAGTACTTC
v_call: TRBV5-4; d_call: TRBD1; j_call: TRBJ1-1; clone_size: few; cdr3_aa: CASSWGQGDTEAFF; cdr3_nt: TGTGCCAGCAGCTGGGGACAGGGCGACACTGAAGCTTTCTTT